This T cell receptor beta chain appears in the sequencing data of a study of T cells in Graves' hyperthyroidism and ophthalmopathy. Thyroid ultrasound, orbital computed tomography, clinical symptoms, and serum thyroxine and TRAb underpinned diagnoses. This clonotype has ten or more counts. Its target is not known. The CDR3 regions of TCR beta were amplified from RNA transcripts. The HTBI primer set served for first-round RT-PCR of the TCR CDR3. MiXCR, run by TCRdb on the multiplex PCR reads, gives a single entry per CDR3 protein. The table lists hundreds of thousands of distinct CDR3 sequences, 15% to 20% of them singletons. General study findings and limits: Blood also carried most thyroid clonotypes expanded above 0.001. Ophthalmopathy was separated from stable hyperthyroidism by a 13 V-J model.

V gave up 8 bases and J gave up 2 bases, with 16 bases separating them. The CDR3 sequence is 14 residues long. Germline loops: CDR1 MDHEN, CDR2 SYDVKM. The sequence derives from a middle-aged man with Graves' ophthalmopathy. Sequencing was performed on blood. V gene TRBV28 combines with J gene TRBJ2-7; D is unclear. DNA for the CDR3: TGTGCCAGCTCCAGCAGGTCCAAGACCTACGAGCAGTACTTC. Translation gives CASSSRSKTYEQYF.